These T cell receptor beta chains were read from a single sample in a study of beta chain features in type 1 diabetes. The method was immunoSEQ multiplex PCR; TCRdb's version includes in-frame clones alone and lacks a portion of them. In the table there are 400,000 to 450,000 clones, approximately 15% of which are singletons. Sequenced sample: naive CD4+ T cells from blood. The origin of the receptors is a man aged 25-45 years in good health. The CDR3 runs from the conserved cysteine through the conserved F or W. A D gene is named only where the DNA matches it firmly. Part of the rows lack a size; the others show once, few, many or a class for expanded clones.

v_gene: TRBV20-1; abundance: few; d_gene: .; j_gene: TRBJ1-1; len: 11; CDR3aa: CSRGGLTEAFF; CDR3nt: TGCTCGAGGGGGGGGCTAACTGAAGCTTTCTTT
v_gene: TRBV7-2; abundance: few; d_gene: TRBD2; j_gene: TRBJ2-1; len: 14; CDR3aa: CASSLTRWEGEQFF; CDR3nt: TGTGCCAGCAGCCTTACGAGGTGGGAGGGGGAGCAGTTCTTC
v_gene: TRBV6-5; abundance: .; d_gene: .; j_gene: TRBJ2-5; len: 14; CDR3aa: CASRPTGTGETQYF; CDR3nt: TGTGCCAGCAGGCCTACCGGTACCGGGGAGACCCAGTACTTC
v_gene: TRBV5-1; abundance: .; d_gene: .; j_gene: TRBJ2-1; len: 11; CDR3aa: CASSLGAEQFF; CDR3nt: TGCGCCAGCAGCTTGGGTGCTGAGCAGTTCTTC
v_gene: TRBV6-6; abundance: few; d_gene: .; j_gene: TRBJ1-2; len: 14; CDR3aa: CASSPTGVIGGYTF; CDR3nt: TGTGCCAGCAGCCCGACAGGTGTTATTGGTGGCTACACCTTC
v_gene: TRBV7-9; abundance: few; d_gene: .; j_gene: TRBJ2-1; len: 14; CDR3aa: CASITGVQYNEQFF; CDR3nt: TGTGCCAGCATCACCGGGGTACAGTACAATGAGCAGTTCTTC
v_gene: TRBV28; abundance: .; d_gene: .; j_gene: TRBJ2-7; len: 13; CDR3aa: CASSLFRANEQYF; CDR3nt: TGTGCCAGCAGTTTATTCAGGGCCAACGAGCAGTACTTC
v_gene: TRBV5-6; abundance: few; d_gene: TRBD1; j_gene: TRBJ2-1; len: 15; CDR3aa: CASSSGTGEYNEQFF; CDR3nt: TGTGCCAGCAGCAGCGGGACAGGGGAATACAATGAGCAGTTCTTC
v_gene: TRBV13; abundance: .; d_gene: .; j_gene: TRBJ1-6; len: 15; CDR3aa: CASSLPGRGVSPLHF; CDR3nt: TGTGCCAGCAGCTTACCCGGGAGAGGAGTTTCACCCCTCCACTTT
v_gene: TRBV5-4; abundance: few; d_gene: .; j_gene: TRBJ2-3; len: 16; CDR3aa: CASSDPGRISTDTQYF; CDR3nt: TGTGCCAGCAGCGACCCGGGACGGATTAGCACAGATACGCAGTATTTT
v_gene: TRBV29-1; abundance: .; d_gene: .; j_gene: TRBJ1-4; len: 15; CDR3aa: CSVGGHGRTNEKLFF; CDR3nt: TGCAGCGTCGGGGGACATGGGAGAACTAATGAAAAACTGTTTTTT
v_gene: TRBV19; abundance: .; d_gene: TRBD2; j_gene: TRBJ2-3; len: 15; CDR3aa: CASSRLAGGVDTQYF; CDR3nt: TGTGCCAGTTCCCGACTAGCGGGGGGCGTGGATACGCAGTATTTT
v_gene: TRBV7-9; abundance: few; d_gene: .; j_gene: TRBJ1-1; len: 10; CDR3aa: CAGTAAEAFF; CDR3nt: TGTGCCGGAACGGCGGCCGAAGCTTTCTTT
v_gene: TRBV13; abundance: few; d_gene: TRBD1; j_gene: TRBJ2-3; len: 15; CDR3aa: CASSFRTGGADTQYF; CDR3nt: TGTGCCAGCAGCTTTAGGACAGGGGGCGCAGATACGCAGTATTTT
v_gene: TRBV18; abundance: few; d_gene: .; j_gene: TRBJ2-3; len: 11; CDR3aa: CASSPENTQYF; CDR3nt: TGTGCCAGCTCACCAGAGAATACGCAGTATTTT
v_gene: TRBV29-1; abundance: few; d_gene: .; j_gene: TRBJ2-2; len: 14; CDR3aa: CSVERGSNTGELFF; CDR3nt: TGCAGCGTTGAAAGGGGATCGAACACCGGGGAGCTGTTTTTT
v_gene: TRBV27; abundance: .; d_gene: .; j_gene: TRBJ2-5; len: 15; CDR3aa: CASSPGTQVQETQYF; CDR3nt: TGTGCCAGCAGTCCCGGGACACAAGTACAAGAGACCCAGTACTTC
v_gene: TRBV9; abundance: few; d_gene: TRBD2; j_gene: TRBJ2-5; len: 15; CDR3aa: CASSVQGLAGETQYF; CDR3nt: TGTGCCAGCAGCGTACAGGGACTAGCGGGAGAGACCCAGTACTTC
v_gene: TRBV21-1; abundance: .; d_gene: .; j_gene: TRBJ1-5; len: 20; CDR3aa: CASSKGTGVLGMYSNQPQHF; CDR3nt: TGTGCCAGCAGCAAGGGGACAGGCGTCCTCGGAATGTATAGCAATCAGCCCCAGCATTTT
v_gene: TRBV4-3; abundance: .; d_gene: TRBD1; j_gene: TRBJ2-3; len: 16; CDR3aa: CASSQRGQVGTDTQYF; CDR3nt: TGCGCCAGCAGCCAAAGGGGACAGGTTGGCACAGATACGCAGTATTTT
v_gene: TRBV13; abundance: .; d_gene: .; j_gene: TRBJ2-5; len: 15; CDR3aa: CASSFDQGFVETQYF; CDR3nt: TGTGCCAGCAGCTTTGACCAGGGGTTTGTGGAGACCCAGTACTTC
v_gene: TRBV18; abundance: few; d_gene: TRBD2; j_gene: TRBJ2-1; len: 13; CDR3aa: CASSPLDSGGAFF; CDR3nt: TGTGCCAGCTCACCACTTGATAGCGGGGGCGCGTTCTTC
v_gene: TRBV5-1; abundance: .; d_gene: .; j_gene: TRBJ1-1; len: 13; CDR3aa: CASSSPPSVEAFF; CDR3nt: TGCGCCAGCAGCTCACCCCCTTCGGTTGAAGCTTTCTTT
v_gene: TRBV30; abundance: .; d_gene: .; j_gene: TRBJ2-2; len: 12; CDR3aa: CAWRQGFGELFF; CDR3nt: TGTGCCTGGCGGCAGGGGTTCGGGGAGCTGTTTTTT
v_gene: TRBV4-3; abundance: few; d_gene: TRBD2; j_gene: TRBJ2-1; len: 17; CDR3aa: CASSRSRGPAGDNEQFF; CDR3nt: TGCGCCAGCAGCCGGTCGAGGGGTCCAGCGGGAGACAATGAGCAGTTCTTC
v_gene: TRBV4-3; abundance: .; d_gene: .; j_gene: TRBJ2-1; len: 15; CDR3aa: CASSQDSGLGNEQFF; CDR3nt: TGCGCCAGCAGCCAAGATTCCGGGCTGGGCAATGAGCAGTTCTTC
v_gene: TRBV6-6; abundance: .; d_gene: TRBD2; j_gene: TRBJ2-3; len: 16; CDR3aa: CASSPTTSGGADTQYF; CDR3nt: TGTGCCAGCAGCCCGACGACTAGCGGGGGGGCAGATACGCAGTATTTT
v_gene: TRBV6-5; abundance: .; d_gene: .; j_gene: TRBJ2-5; len: 11; CDR3aa: CASSTPETQYF; CDR3nt: TGTGCCAGCAGTACGCCGGAGACCCAGTACTTC
v_gene: TRBV25-1; abundance: few; d_gene: .; j_gene: TRBJ1-2; len: 14; CDR3aa: CASSEWAQAGGYTF; CDR3nt: TGTGCCAGCAGTGAATGGGCGCAGGCCGGAGGCTACACCTTC
v_gene: TRBV7-2; abundance: .; d_gene: TRBD1; j_gene: TRBJ2-3; len: 15; CDR3aa: CASSFDRGSTDTQYF; CDR3nt: TGTGCCAGCAGCTTTGACAGGGGCAGCACAGATACGCAGTATTTT
v_gene: TRBV7-2; abundance: .; d_gene: .; j_gene: TRBJ2-5; len: 13; CDR3aa: CASTFRMKETQYF; CDR3nt: TGTGCCAGCACCTTCCGAATGAAAGAGACCCAGTACTTC
v_gene: TRBV5-1; abundance: .; d_gene: .; j_gene: TRBJ2-1; len: 14; CDR3aa: CASSLTGSGNEQFF; CDR3nt: TGCGCCAGCAGCTTGACAGGCAGTGGCAATGAGCAGTTCTTC
v_gene: TRBV7-8; abundance: .; d_gene: TRBD2; j_gene: TRBJ2-1; len: 15; CDR3aa: CASSPTSGPYNEQFF; CDR3nt: TGTGCCAGCAGCCCTACTAGCGGACCCTACAATGAGCAGTTCTTC
v_gene: TRBV4-3; abundance: few; d_gene: TRBD1; j_gene: TRBJ1-6; len: 14; CDR3aa: CASSQTGVTSPLHF; CDR3nt: TGCGCCAGCAGCCAGACAGGGGTTACTTCACCCCTCCACTTT
v_gene: TRBV4-1; abundance: .; d_gene: .; j_gene: TRBJ2-7; len: 14; CDR3aa: CASSQEGTSYEQYF; CDR3nt: TGCGCCAGCAGCCAAGAAGGTACCTCCTACGAGCAGTACTTC
v_gene: TRBV7-2; abundance: .; d_gene: .; j_gene: TRBJ1-4; len: 15; CDR3aa: CASSPKGSLNEKLFF; CDR3nt: TGTGCCAGCAGCCCAAAGGGGTCCCTCAATGAAAAACTGTTTTTT